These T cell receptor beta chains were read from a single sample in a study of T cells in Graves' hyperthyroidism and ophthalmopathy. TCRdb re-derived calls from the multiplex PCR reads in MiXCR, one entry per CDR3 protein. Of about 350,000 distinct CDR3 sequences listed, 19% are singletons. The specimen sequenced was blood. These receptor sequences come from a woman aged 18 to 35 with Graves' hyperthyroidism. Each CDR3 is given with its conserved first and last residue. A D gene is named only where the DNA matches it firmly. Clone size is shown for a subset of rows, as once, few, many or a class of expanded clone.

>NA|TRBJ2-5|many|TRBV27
TGTGCCAGCAGTCCCCCGGGCCACCGGCGGGGAGAGACCCAGTACTTC
CASSPPGHRRGETQYF
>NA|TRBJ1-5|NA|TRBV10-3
TGTGCCATCAGTGAGATCCTTAGGGGGAATGGCAATCAGCCCCAGCATTTT
CAISEILRGNGNQPQHF
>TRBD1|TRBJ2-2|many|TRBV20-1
TGCAGTGCTGGGGACAGGCTGCAAACCGGGGAGCTGTTTTTT
CSAGDRLQTGELFF
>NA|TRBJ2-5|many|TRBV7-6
TGTGCCAGCAGCGTGAGGAGAGAGACCCAGTACTTC
CASSVRRETQYF
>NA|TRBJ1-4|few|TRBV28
TGTGCCAGCACCCTTGAAGCAACTAATGAAAAACTGTTTTTT
CASTLEATNEKLFF
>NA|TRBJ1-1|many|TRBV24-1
TGTGCCACCCCCAAGCCTACCATGAACACTGAAGCTTTCTTT
CATPKPTMNTEAFF
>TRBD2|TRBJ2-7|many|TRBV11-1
TGTGCCAGCAGCCTAGGCCTGCAACGACTAGCGGGGGGCGAGCAGTACTTC
CASSLGLQRLAGGEQYF
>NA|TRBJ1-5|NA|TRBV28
TGTGCCAGCAGCTTAGCCACCTTTAATCAGCCCCAGCATTTT
CASSLATFNQPQHF
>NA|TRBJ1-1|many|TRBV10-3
TGTGCGTCCCGGGGTGGGGGTCGCGACACTGAAGCTTTCTTT
CASRGGGRDTEAFF
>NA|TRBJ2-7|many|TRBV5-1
TGCGCCAGCAGGCAGGGGCTCTACGAGCAGTACTTC
CASRQGLYEQYF
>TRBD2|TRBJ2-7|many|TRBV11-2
TGTGCCAGCAGCTTAACCGGACTAGCTAACTACGAGCAGTACTTC
CASSLTGLANYEQYF
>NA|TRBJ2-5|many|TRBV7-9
TGTGCCAGCAGGAGTATAGGGCTCCGCGGGGAGACCCAGTACTTC
CASRSIGLRGETQYF
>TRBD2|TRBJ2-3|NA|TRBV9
TGTGCCAGCAGCGCCAGAGGGCAGCGGGGGGGCCGGGATACGCAGTATTTT
CASSARGQRGGRDTQYF
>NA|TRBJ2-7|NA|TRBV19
TGTGCCAGTAGTCCCGGATACAACTCCTACGAGCAGTACTTC
CASSPGYNSYEQYF
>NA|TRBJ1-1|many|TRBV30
TGTGCCTCCAGGCGGGGGATGAACACTGAAGCTTTCTTT
CASRRGMNTEAFF
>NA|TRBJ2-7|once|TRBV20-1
TGCAGTGCTAGAGGGACACCTACGGCCTACGAGCAGTACTTC
CSARGTPTAYEQYF
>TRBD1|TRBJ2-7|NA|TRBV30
TGTGCCTGGAGTGTAGGGACAGGGGTAGAGAGCGAGCAGTACTTC
CAWSVGTGVESEQYF
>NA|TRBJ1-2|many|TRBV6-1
TGTGCCAGCAAGGCAGGGACCTCCTATGGCTGCACCTTC
CASKAGTSYGCTF
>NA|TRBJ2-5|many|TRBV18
TGTGCCAGCTCACACCTGCCGAGCCAAGAGACCCAGTACTTC
CASSHLPSQETQYF
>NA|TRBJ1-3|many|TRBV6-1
TGTGCCAGCAGTGGACTCTCTGGAAACACCATATATTTT
CASSGLSGNTIYF
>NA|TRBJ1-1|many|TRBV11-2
TGTGCCAGCAGCCCCCTGCTCGGGGTAAGGATCATGAACACTGAAGCTTTCTTT
CASSPLLGVRIMNTEAFF
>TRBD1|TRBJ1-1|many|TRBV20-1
TGCAGTGCCAGGGGGCCTAACACTGAAGCTTTCTTT
CSARGPNTEAFF
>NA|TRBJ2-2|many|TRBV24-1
TGTGCCACCACCCCAGGGCCCACCGGGGAGCTGTTTTTT
CATTPGPTGELFF
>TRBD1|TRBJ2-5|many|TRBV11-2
TGTGCCAGCAGCCGGGACAGGGGGCCGGAGACCCAGTACTTC
CASSRDRGPETQYF
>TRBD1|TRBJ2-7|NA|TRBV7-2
TGTGCCAGCAGCGGGGACAGGGTAGGGTACGAGCAGTACTTC
CASSGDRVGYEQYF
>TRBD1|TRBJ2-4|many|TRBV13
TGTGCCAGCAGCTGGACAGGGGGCAAGGCCAAAAACATTCAGTACTTC
CASSWTGGKAKNIQYF
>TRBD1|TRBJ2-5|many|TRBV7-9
TGTGCCAGCAGCCGGCTGGACAGGCTCCAAGAGACCCAGTACTTC
CASSRLDRLQETQYF
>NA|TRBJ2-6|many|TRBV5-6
TGTGCCAGCAGCTTGCAGCGCTCTGGGGCCAACGTCCTGACTTTC
CASSLQRSGANVLTF
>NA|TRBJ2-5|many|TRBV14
TGTGCCAGCAGCCGAGCTAGTCCAGAGACCCAGTACTTC
CASSRASPETQYF
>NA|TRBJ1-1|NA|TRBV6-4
TGCGCCAGCAGTGAGGAGGGGTTAGGGGCTTTCTTT
CASSEEGLGAFF
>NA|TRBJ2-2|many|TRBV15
TGTGCCACCAGCAGAGATCGGGCAGGGTACACCGGGGAGCTGTTTTTT
CATSRDRAGYTGELFF
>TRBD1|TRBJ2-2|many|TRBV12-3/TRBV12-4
TGTGCCAGCAGGGAGACCTGGACAGGGCCCTTGGGCGGGGAGCTGTTTTTT
CASRETWTGPLGGELFF
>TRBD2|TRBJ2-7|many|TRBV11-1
TGTGCCAGCAGCTCCCGGAGGCGGGAGGTGTCCTACGAGCAGTACTTC
CASSSRRREVSYEQYF
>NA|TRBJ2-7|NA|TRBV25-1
TGTGCCAGCAGTGTAGTAGGAAATCAGTACTTC
CASSVVGNQYF
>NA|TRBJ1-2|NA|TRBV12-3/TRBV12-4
TGTGCCAGCAGTTTTCGAGTGGATGGCTACACCTTC
CASSFRVDGYTF
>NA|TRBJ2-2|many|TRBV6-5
TGTGCCAGCAGTTTCCCAGGCCGGAACACCGGGGAGCTGTTTTTT
CASSFPGRNTGELFF
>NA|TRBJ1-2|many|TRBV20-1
TGCAGTGCTAGACAGACGTATGTTAGTGGCTACACCTTC
CSARQTYVSGYTF
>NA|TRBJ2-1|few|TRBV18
TGTGCCAGCTCACCACGACAGTATGAGCAGTTCTTC
CASSPRQYEQFF
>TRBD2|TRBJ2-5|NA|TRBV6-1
TGTGCCAGCAGTGCTCTAGCGGGGGGGCGCGAAGAGACCCAGCACTTC
CASSALAGGREETQHF
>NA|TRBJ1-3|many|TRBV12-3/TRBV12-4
TGTGCCAGCAGCCCAGGCGTGAGCTCTGGAAACACCATATATTTT
CASSPGVSSGNTIYF
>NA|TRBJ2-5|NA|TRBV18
TGTGCCAGCTCACCCCCCGGGACCCCCGTGGAGACCCAGTACTTC
CASSPPGTPVETQYF
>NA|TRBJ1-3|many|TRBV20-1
TGCAGTGCTAGCCGGACAGTCCCCCCTGGAAACACCATATATTTT
CSASRTVPPGNTIYF
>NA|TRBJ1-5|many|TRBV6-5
TGTGCCAGCAGTTCACTTTCCCTTCTGACAGCGAGCTCTAATCAGCCCCAGCATTTT
CASSSLSLLTASSNQPQHF
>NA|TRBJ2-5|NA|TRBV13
TGTGCCAGCAGCTTAGGCCTCCGGGGGCGAGAGACCCAGTACTTC
CASSLGLRGRETQYF
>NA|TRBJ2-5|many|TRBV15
TGTGCCACCAGCAGAGTTACGGAAGAGACCCAGTACTTC
CATSRVTEETQYF
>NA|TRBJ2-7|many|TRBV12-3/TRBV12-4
TGTGCCAGCAGTTTAGGCTGGACCTACGAGCAGTACTTC
CASSLGWTYEQYF
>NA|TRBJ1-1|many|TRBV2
TGTGCCAGCAGATGGAGGTGGAACACTGAAGCTTTCTTT
CASRWRWNTEAFF
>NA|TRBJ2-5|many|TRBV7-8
TGTGCCAGCAGCTTAGGCGGCCCGGCCCAGTACTTC
CASSLGGPAQYF
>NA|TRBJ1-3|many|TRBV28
TGTGCCAGCAGTTTACACGCCTCAGGGGCTGGAAACACCATATATTTT
CASSLHASGAGNTIYF
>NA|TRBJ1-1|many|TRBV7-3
TGTGCCAGCAGCTTAACTCCCGGGGCAGACGCTGAAGCTTTCTTT
CASSLTPGADAEAFF
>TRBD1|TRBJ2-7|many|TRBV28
TGTGCCAGCAGTTTTGCGACAGGGGTCTACGAGCAGTACTTC
CASSFATGVYEQYF
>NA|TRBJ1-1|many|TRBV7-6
TGTGCCAGCAGCTTAGTTCTAGGCGCTGAAGCTTTCTTT
CASSLVLGAEAFF
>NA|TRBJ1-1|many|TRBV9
TGTGCCAGCAGCGTAGAGGCGGGCAACACTGAAGCTTTCTTT
CASSVEAGNTEAFF